The TCR beta chain under discussion was sequenced for a study of blood T cells in healthy people across ages (dated by TCRdb to the mid-2010s). Background for the entire study: In model experiments, template switching captured roughly one uniquely barcoded TCR beta cDNA molecule for every two T cells. The study measured age-related changes in TCR beta repertoire diversity using deep sequencing normalized with unique cDNA molecular identifiers. Two additional independent replicas of 1 million unique cDNA reads from the same blood draw were analyzed for two donors (one aged 18 to 29 and one aged 80 or older). To avoid experimental bias, donors of different ages were distributed randomly across sequencing lanes. Donors were grouped into four age groups: young (average approximately 15 years), middle-aged (39), aged (approximately 67) and long-lived (about 90).

Remarks on this clonotype: Its antigen is still unknown. No base-level quality is on record; no much larger clone is a single base apart.

Based on the germline V gene, the CDR1 and CDR2 sequences are SQVTM and ANQGSEA. V loses 5 bases of germline sequence and J loses 0 bases, and the interval between the two ends is 10 bases. Its CDR3 holds 13 amino acids, cysteine through phenylalanine. Here the CDR3 DNA is all that survives: 39 bases in frame from base 1. The roughly 39 donors, aged about 6 to 95 years, were systemically healthy Caucasian individuals from Russia. Approximately 10 milliliters of peripheral blood were collected from each donor into EDTA-treated Vacutainer tubes. PBMCs were isolated by Ficoll-Paque density-gradient centrifugation, with at least 7 million obtained per sample. Trizol reagent was used to extract total RNA from the PBMCs, yielding at least 6 micrograms per sample. For every donor, flow cytometry on a PBMC aliquot measured the percentage of naive CD45RAhigh/CD27high T cells. Here is what the overall study found, with its caveats: The percentage of naive T cells measured by flow cytometry correlated strongly with observed TCR beta diversity. The CMV infection status of donors was not known, potentially confounding age-related changes in expanded clonotypes. The long-lived group showed more naive CD4+ T cells, fewer expanded clones and increased TCR diversity than the aged group, suggesting age selection. Since profiling was done on bulk unsorted PBMCs, naive and antigen-experienced compartments could not be conclusively compared. Total diversity estimates from one million sequenced T cells were considered lower bounds and underestimates. Observed TCR beta diversity per million T cells fell roughly linearly with age, and a significant reduction was already apparent by age roughly 40.

The library was obtained by 5' RACE. The listed sequencing device is Illumina HiSeq 2500. A second PCR of roughly 7 to 11 cycles was performed with a sample-barcoded 5' primer and a J-beta primer mix. A template-switch 5' adaptor carrying 12 random nucleotides introduced a unique molecular identifier onto each TCR beta cDNA molecule. Each sample yielded at least 3 million CDR3-containing paired-end reads. First-strand cDNA synthesis was performed from all RNA using the Mint cDNA synthesis kit, with priming by a TRBC-specific oligonucleotide. Following uracil-DNA glycosylase treatment, all cDNA underwent a first 18-cycle PCR with the universal primers M1SS and BC2_uni_R. Regarding the original processing steps: For normalization, 1 million high-quality reads, each with a distinct molecular identifier, were randomly selected from each sample. Instead of being binned into consensus sequences, reads with shared molecular identifiers were discarded. CDR3 identification, clonotype clustering and error correction used MiTCR with a Q25 quality threshold and the strictest error-elimination algorithm. A nonparametric unseen species model using Euler transformation provided a lower-bound estimate of total TCR beta diversity. The public reads were reanalyzed by TCRdb: fastp trimming at Q25, MiXCR alignment, in-frame beta chains only. Every CDR3 protein is listed once, alongside the most common genes and DNA of its rows. TCRdb, not the original authors, processed these V and J calls. The sample table shows about 1,500,000 distinct CDR3 sequences, and about 43% are seen once. The ten top clones hold less than 8% of the sample.

The sequenced sample was blood. The chain couples TRBV29-1 to TRBJ1-2, with no confidently assigned D gene. This sequence was found in a young woman in good health. Here is the DNA: TGCAGCGTTCATCAGACGACTAACTATGGCTACACCTTC. This yields the protein CSVHQTTNYGYTF.